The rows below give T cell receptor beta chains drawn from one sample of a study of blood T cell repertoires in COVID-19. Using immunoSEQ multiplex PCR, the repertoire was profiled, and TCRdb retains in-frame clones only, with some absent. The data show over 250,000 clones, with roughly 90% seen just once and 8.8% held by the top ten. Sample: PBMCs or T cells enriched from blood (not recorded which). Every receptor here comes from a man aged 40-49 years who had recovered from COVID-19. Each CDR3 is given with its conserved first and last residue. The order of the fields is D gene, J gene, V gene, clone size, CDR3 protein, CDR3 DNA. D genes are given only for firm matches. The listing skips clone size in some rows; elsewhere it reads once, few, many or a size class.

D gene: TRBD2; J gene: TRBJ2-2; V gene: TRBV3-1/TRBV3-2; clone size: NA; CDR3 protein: CASSQPTSPGELFF; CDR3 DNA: TGTGCCAGCAGCCAACCGACTAGCCCCGGGGAGCTGTTTTTT
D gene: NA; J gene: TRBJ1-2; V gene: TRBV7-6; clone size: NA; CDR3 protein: CASSPRLSAGGYTF; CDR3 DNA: TGTGCCAGCAGCCCGCGGTTGTCGGCCGGGGGCTACACCTTC
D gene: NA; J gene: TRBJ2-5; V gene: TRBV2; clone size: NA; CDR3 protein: CASQRQGLAQETQYF; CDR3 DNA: TGTGCCAGTCAAAGGCAGGGGTTGGCCCAAGAGACCCAGTACTTC
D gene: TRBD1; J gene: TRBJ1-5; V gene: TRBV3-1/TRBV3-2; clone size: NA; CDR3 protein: CASSQGTGRNQPQHF; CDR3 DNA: TGTGCCAGCAGCCAAGGGACAGGGCGCAATCAGCCCCAGCATTTT
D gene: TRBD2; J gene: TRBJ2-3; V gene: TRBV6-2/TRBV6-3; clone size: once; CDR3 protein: CASSPLGLAGITDTQYF; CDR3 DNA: TGTGCCAGCAGCCCACTCGGACTAGCGGGAATCACAGATACGCAGTATTTT
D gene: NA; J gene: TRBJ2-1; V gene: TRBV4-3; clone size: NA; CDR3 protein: CASSQGGGSLTYNEQFF; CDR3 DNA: TGCGCCAGCAGCCAAGGAGGAGGCAGTCTCACCTACAATGAGCAGTTCTTC
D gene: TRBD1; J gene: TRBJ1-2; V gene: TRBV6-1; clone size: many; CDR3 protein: CASSEPTGGYGYTF; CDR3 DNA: TGTGCCAGCAGTGAACCGACAGGGGGCTATGGCTACACCTTC
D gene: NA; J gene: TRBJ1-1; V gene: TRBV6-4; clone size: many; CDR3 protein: CASRAGHSNTEAFF; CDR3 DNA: TGTGCCAGCAGGGCAGGACATTCGAACACTGAAGCTTTCTTT
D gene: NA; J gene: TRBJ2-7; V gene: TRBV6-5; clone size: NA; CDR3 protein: CASSPDNVPSYEQYF; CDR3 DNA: TGTGCCAGCAGTCCGGACAACGTCCCATCCTACGAGCAGTACTTC
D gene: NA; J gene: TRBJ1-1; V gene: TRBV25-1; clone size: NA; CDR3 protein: CASSKQGDLNTEAFF; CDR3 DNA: TGTGCCAGCAGTAAACAGGGAGACCTGAACACTGAAGCTTTCTTT
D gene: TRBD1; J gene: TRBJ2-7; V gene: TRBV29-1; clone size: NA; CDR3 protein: CSVVRDRGYEQYF; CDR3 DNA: TGCAGCGTTGTTCGGGACAGGGGCTACGAGCAGTACTTC
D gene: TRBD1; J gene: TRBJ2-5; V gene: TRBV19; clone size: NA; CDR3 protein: CASSIGQGRETQYF; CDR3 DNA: TGTGCCAGTAGTATCGGACAGGGTCGCGAGACCCAGTACTTC
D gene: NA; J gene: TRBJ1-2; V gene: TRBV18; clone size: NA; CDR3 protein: CASSAIRENGGYGYTF; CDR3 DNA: TGTGCCAGCTCAGCGATCCGGGAAAACGGCGGCTATGGCTACACCTTC
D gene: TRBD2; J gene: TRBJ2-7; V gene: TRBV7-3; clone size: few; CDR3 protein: CASSLTSGVYEQYF; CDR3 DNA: TGTGCCAGCAGCTTGACTAGCGGGGTATACGAGCAGTACTTC
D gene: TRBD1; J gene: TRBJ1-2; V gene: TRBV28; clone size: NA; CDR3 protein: CASRPGQGTYGYTF; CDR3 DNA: TGTGCCAGCAGGCCCGGACAGGGTACCTATGGCTACACCTTC
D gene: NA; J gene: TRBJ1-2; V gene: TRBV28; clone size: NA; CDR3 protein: CASSPPSGSNYGYTF; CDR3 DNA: TGTGCCAGCAGTCCTCCCTCAGGGTCCAACTATGGCTACACCTTC
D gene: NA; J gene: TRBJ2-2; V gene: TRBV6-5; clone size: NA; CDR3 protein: CASRTGTLTGELFF; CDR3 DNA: TGTGCCAGCCGGACCGGGACACTCACCGGGGAGCTGTTTTTT
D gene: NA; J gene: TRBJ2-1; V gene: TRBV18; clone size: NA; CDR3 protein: CASSPTPGQYNEQFF; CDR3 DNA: TGTGCCAGCTCACCGACTCCGGGACAATACAATGAGCAGTTCTTC